The 5 T cell receptor beta chains given below trace back to one sample, sequenced in a study of PD-L1 blockade in urothelial cancer. Sequencing used immunoSEQ multiplex PCR; TCRdb keeps in-frame clones, though not all of them. The sample consists of about 36,000 clones, approximately 88% of them appearing once. Time point indicated: peripheral blood 6 weeks after treatment start. The sample here was PBMCs, taken around atezolizumab (anti-PD-L1) treatment. These receptors came from a man aged 35 to 55 with urothelial cancer.

The chain has TRBV4-1 and TRBJ2-1, with D possibly matching TRBD2 (5 bases). Between the trimmed V and J ends, which lost 0 bases and 0 bases, there was a span of 15 bases. The length of the CDR3 is 18 residues. CDR1 is MGHRA and CDR2 is YSYEKL in the germline V gene. The CDR3 DNA follows: TGCGCCAGCAGCCAAGAAGGGAAACTAGGTAGCTCCTACAATGAGCAGTTCTTC. As protein: CASSQEGKLGSSYNEQFF.

This clone showed up just a few times. J is TRBJ2-3 and V is TRBV28, with D perhaps TRBD2 (5 bases). Trimming removed 6 bases at V and 8 bases at J, with 9 bases between. The CDR3 length is 11 residues. The V gene's germline CDR1 is MDHEN and CDR2 SYDVKM. The CDR3 protein is CASRDGITQYF. CDR3 in DNA: TGTGCCAGCAGAGACGGGATTACGCAGTATTTT.

V and J are TRBV5-6 and TRBJ2-3; 9 bases agree with TRBD1. V lost 3 bases to trimming and J lost 4 bases; unmatched junction nucleotides: 3. The CDR3 totals 14 residues. The germline V gene has CDR1 SGHDT and CDR2 YYEEEE. CDR3 in DNA: TGTGCCAGCAGCTGGGGACAGGGTGCAGATACGCAGTATTTT. Its protein is CASSWGQGADTQYF. Filled out from reference TRBV5-6 and TRBJ2-3, the complete variable domain reads DAGVTQSPTHLIKTRGQQVTLRCSPKSGHDTVSWYQQALGQGPQFIFQYYEEEERQRGNFPDRFSGHQFPNYSSELNVNALLLGDSALYLCASSWGQGADTQYFGPGTRLTVL.

This sequence joins TRBV6-5 and TRBJ2-7, with 9 bases that match TRBD1. V lost 11 bases and J lost 6; bases outside the gene matches: 14. CDR3 length: 14 amino acids. Germline lookup yields CDR1 MNHEY and CDR2 SVGAGI. This CDR3 reads CASKRDRVIAEQYF. The CDR3 nucleotides read TGTGCCTCAAAACGGGACAGGGTTATAGCCGAGCAGTACTTC.

The rearrangement links TRBV5-1 to TRBJ2-7, with 7 positions matching TRBD1. This CDR3 has 15 amino acids. V gave up 4 bases and J gave up 0 bases; unmatched junction bases: 7. Germline V lookup: CDR1 SGHRS, CDR2 YFSETQ. The CDR3 here is CASSVGQTSSYEQYF. CDR3 DNA: TGCGCCAGCAGCGTGGGACAGACGAGCTCCTACGAGCAGTACTTC.